This T cell receptor (beta chain) appears in the sequencing data of a study of blood T cell repertoires in COVID-19. As processed by the authors: Scientists estimated how many nucleated cells there were by amplifying reference gene primers. Measured with immunoSEQ multiplex PCR; TCRdb has only the in-frame clones, and not every one. Clonal size and the V and J genes are those of that table, whereas D and trimming came from the DNA. The table shows about 330,000 clones, with over 75% occurring only once. This clone has a handful of counts. The identical CDR3 is also encoded by other nucleotide sequences in the sample. Clinical history reported by participants formed the basis on which cohorts were assigned. Among Cohort 3 donors, those recovered had two negative PCRs, clearance, or symptom resolution. Trimming stripped 3 bases from V and 5 bases from J, with 7 bases between. The germline V gene has CDR1 SNHLY and CDR2 FYNNEI. The CDR3 extends over 12 amino acids.

The receptor comes from a woman younger than 30 who had recovered from COVID-19. The V and J genes are TRBV2 and TRBJ1-2; D not certain. The sample consisted of PBMCs or T cells enriched from blood (not recorded which). The CDR3 here is CASSDPGYGYTF. CDR3 DNA sequence: TGTGCCAGCAGTGATCCGGGGTATGGCTACACCTTC.